This TCR beta chain originates from a study of T cell responses to AZD1222 COVID-19 vaccine. TCRdb's copy holds only in-frame clones and misses some; the assay was immunoSEQ multiplex PCR. The table has some 150,000 clones, about 91% seen once. The study's findings and limits: Donors in the cohort were predominantly white British and more often female, and clonal diversity was possibly underestimated. After the peak T cell response, and only then, were repertoires sampled. The study found Spike-specific TCR breadth and depth rose after two AZD1222 doses. Among AZD1222 vaccinees, only five to seven were seropositive at baseline.

In the case of this clone: The antigen remains undetermined.

Trimming left V 8 bases short and J 5 bases short, with 16 bases between. The CDR3 has 14 residues. Germline CDR1 reads MNHEY; CDR2 reads SVGAGI. The sequence was obtained from an adult in good health. Sequenced material: peripheral blood, taken on day 0 of AZD1222 vaccination. The gene calls are TRBV6-5 and TRBJ2-1; D possibly corresponds to TRBD1 (6 bases). This CDR3 reads CASQGHPPNNEQFF. CDR3 in DNA: TGTGCCAGCCAGGGACACCCTCCGAACAATGAGCAGTTCTTC.